This TCR beta chain is from a study of shared clonotypes between healthy human individuals. As to this clone: Antigen: not known.

General study findings and limits: Expectations were that clonotype sharing among donors would be affected by sequencing depth.

Original data processing: ImmunoSEQ output held junction-only sequences without quality scores, so filtering differed. Here immunoSEQ multiplex PCR was the method, and the copy in TCRdb shows in-frame clones only, minus some. V, J and clone size were drawn from that table, and D and trimming were deduced from the DNA. Seen here are fewer than 3 million clones, roughly 90% observed once, and the top ten hold approximately 0.4%. This sequence originates from a man younger than 30 in good health. Some clones in this sample may be carry-over from other donors' samples. The specimen was naive CD4+ T cells from PBMCs. Subset given: CD45RA+ positively selected.

The CDR3 loop reads CASRSFSGSYYGYTF. The CDR3 nucleotides read TGCGCCAGCAGGTCATTTTCAGGGTCCTACTATGGCTACACCTTC. The V call is TRBV5-1, the J call TRBJ1-2; a weak D match, TRBD1 (5 bases). CDR1 is SGHRS and CDR2 is YFSETQ in the germline V gene. The CDR3 totals 15 residues. The V end was cut by 5 bases, the J end by 3 bases, with 17 bases between.